The TCR beta chain described here comes from a study of cytomegalovirus exposure and HLA in healthy donors. General observations from the study: The HLA-A and HLA-B alleles of most subjects were reportedly predicted accurately from TCR beta sequences. Previously analyzed data showed that most TCR beta V segments were productive at a frequency of about 87% or about 30%. Among TCR beta chains, those listed as cytomegalovirus-associated numbered over 150.

Points on this clone: What it binds is unknown.

Primers for the PCR totalled 60 Vbeta and 13 Jbeta. In the original processing: In a later analysis, of roughly 73 million unique beta chains, roughly 9.9 million appeared in at least two donors. Clones were read by immunoSEQ multiplex PCR, and TCRdb kept only the in-frame ones, dropping some. V and J calls and clone size are copied from that table; D and trimming were computed from the DNA. The listing records tens of thousands of clones. The CDR3 totals 16 residues. From germline, CDR1 is SGHVS and CDR2 FNYEAQ. The V end lost 4 bases, the J end lost 2 bases, and 14 bases lay between the germline ends.

The V call is TRBV7-6, the J call TRBJ2-2, with a tentative D call TRBD2 (6 bases). Sequencing used PBMCs. This clonotype originated in a woman in her thirties in good health and CMV-seronegative. The CDR3 nucleotides are TGTGCCAGCAGCTCTCAACTAGCAGGCAACACCGGGGAGCTGTTTTTT. As protein: CASSSQLAGNTGELFF. Drawing the rest from reference TRBV7-6 and TRBJ2-2, the complete variable domain is GAGVSQSPRYKVTKRGQDVALRCDPISGHVSLYWYRQALGQGPEFLTYFNYEAQQDKSGLPNDRFSAERPEGSISTLTIQRTEQRDSAMYRCASSSQLAGNTGELFFGEGSRLTVL.